This T cell receptor (beta chain) was sequenced during a study of tumor-infiltrating lymphocytes in localized non-small cell lung cancer. As for the study in general: From each patient, both tumor and uninvolved lung, non-adjacent to tumor, were sampled.

About this clone itself: What it binds is not known.

General study findings and limits: Technical variation could not be separated from intratumor heterogeneity here. No link was found between tumor T-cell fraction and recurrence-free survival.

This CDR3 has 16 residues. Trimming left V 0 bases short and J 7 bases short, with 14 bases between. The V gene's germline CDR1 is SGHRS and CDR2 YFSETQ. TCRdb's table, derived via immunoSEQ multiplex PCR, lists solely in-frame clones and lacks some. Of about 23,000 clones in the sample, roughly 73% were seen once. This TCR was sampled from a human donor with non-small cell lung cancer. The sample consisted of lung tumor tissue. This sequence joins TRBV5-1 and TRBJ1-6, with D perhaps matching TRBD1 (5 bases). This chain's CDR3 is CASSLAPRGDNSPLHF. In DNA form, the CDR3 reads TGCGCCAGCAGCTTGGCCCCCCGAGGGGACAATTCACCCCTCCACTTT.